This T cell receptor beta chain was recorded in a study of PD-1 blockade in classical Hodgkin lymphoma. With no exception, relapse followed autologous stem cell transplantation in all patients, and brentuximab vedotin exposure varied. As concerns this clone: Antigen: not known.

Assay: immunoSEQ multiplex PCR; the TCRdb copy retains only in-frame clones and omits some. Found here are over 45,000 clones, approximately 70% of them singletons; the top ten hold about 14%. With 2 bases clipped from V and 4 bases from J, the junction kept 3 bases outside the gene matches. The CDR3 covers 14 residues. Germline CDR1 MDHEN, CDR2 SYDVKM. Study-wide points: By C4D1 there was a significant rise in CD4+ TCR diversity but not in CD8+ TCR diversity. Patients starting nivolumab under 1 year after ASCT were excluded. Patients newly diagnosed and complete responders had comparable baseline diversity.

The clonotype comes from a human donor with classical Hodgkin lymphoma. The V gene is TRBV28, the J gene TRBJ2-7; 9 positions match TRBD2. The sequencing here drew on peripheral blood mononuclear cells (PBMCs), taken before the second cycle of nivolumab. The CDR3 spells CASSLQTSGYEQYF. For the CDR3, the DNA is TGTGCCAGCAGTTTACAGACTAGCGGATACGAGCAGTACTTC.